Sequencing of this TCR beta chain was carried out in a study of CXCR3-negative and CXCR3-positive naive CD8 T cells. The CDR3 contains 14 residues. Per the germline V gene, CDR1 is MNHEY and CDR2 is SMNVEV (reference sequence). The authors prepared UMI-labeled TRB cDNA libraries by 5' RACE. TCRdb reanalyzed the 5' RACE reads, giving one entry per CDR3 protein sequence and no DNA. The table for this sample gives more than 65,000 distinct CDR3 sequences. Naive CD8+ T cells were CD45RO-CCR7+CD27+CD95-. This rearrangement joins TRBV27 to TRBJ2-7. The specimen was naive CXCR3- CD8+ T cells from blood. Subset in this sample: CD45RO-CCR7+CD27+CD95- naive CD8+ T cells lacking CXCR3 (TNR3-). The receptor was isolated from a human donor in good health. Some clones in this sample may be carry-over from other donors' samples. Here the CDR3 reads CASSWAGRSYEQYF.